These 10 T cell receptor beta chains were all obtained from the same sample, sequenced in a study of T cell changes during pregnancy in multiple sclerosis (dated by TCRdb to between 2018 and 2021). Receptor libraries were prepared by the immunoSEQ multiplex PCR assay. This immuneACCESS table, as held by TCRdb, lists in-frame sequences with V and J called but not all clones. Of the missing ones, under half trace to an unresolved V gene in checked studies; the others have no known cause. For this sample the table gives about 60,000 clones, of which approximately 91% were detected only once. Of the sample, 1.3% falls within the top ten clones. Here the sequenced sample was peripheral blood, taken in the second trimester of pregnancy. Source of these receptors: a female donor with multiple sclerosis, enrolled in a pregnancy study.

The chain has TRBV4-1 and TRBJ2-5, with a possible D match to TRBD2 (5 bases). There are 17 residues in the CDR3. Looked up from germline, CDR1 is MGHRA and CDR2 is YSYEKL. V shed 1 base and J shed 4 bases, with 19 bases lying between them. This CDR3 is CASSQGTGLAVGETQYF. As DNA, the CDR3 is TGCGCCAGCAGCCAAGGGACTGGACTCGCAGTGGGAGAGACCCAGTACTTC.

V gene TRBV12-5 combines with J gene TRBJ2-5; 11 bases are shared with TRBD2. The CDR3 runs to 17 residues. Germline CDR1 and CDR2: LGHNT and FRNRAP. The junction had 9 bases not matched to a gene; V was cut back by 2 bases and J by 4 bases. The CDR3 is CASGLPTPGTSGETQYF. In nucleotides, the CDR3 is TGTGCTAGTGGTTTGCCCACGCCAGGGACTAGCGGAGAGACCCAGTACTTC.

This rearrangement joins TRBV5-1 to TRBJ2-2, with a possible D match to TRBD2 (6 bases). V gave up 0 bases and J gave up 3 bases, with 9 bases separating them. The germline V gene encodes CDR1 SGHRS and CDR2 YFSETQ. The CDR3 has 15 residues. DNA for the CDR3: TGCGCCAGCAGCTTGGGACTAGGAGACACCGGGGAGCTGTTTTTT. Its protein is CASSLGLGDTGELFF.

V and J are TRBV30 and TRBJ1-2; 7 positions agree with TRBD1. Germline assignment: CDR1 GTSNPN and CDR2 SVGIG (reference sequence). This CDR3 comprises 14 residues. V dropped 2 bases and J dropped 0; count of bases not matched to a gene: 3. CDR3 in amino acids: CAWSLRGANYGYTF. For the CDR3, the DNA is TGTGCCTGGAGTCTCAGGGGGGCTAACTATGGCTACACCTTC.

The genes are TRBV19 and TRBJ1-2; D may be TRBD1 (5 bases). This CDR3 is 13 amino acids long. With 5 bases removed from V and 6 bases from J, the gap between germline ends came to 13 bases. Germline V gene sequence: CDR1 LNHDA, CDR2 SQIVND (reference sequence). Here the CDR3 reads CASSRGRADGYTF. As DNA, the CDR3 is TGTGCCAGTAGTCGCGGCAGGGCGGATGGCTACACCTTC.

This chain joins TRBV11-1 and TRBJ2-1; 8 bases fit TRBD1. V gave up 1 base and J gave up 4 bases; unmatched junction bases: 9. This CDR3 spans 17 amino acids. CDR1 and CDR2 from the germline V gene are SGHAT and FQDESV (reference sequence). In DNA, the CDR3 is TGTGCCAGCAGCTTAGGTGGGAGACAGGGGATTTACAATGAGCAGTTCTTC. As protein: CASSLGGRQGIYNEQFF. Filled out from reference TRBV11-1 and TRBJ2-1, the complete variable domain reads EAEVAQSPRYKITEKSQAVAFWCDPISGHATLYWYRQILGQGPELLVQFQDESVVDDSQLPKDRFSAERLKGVDSTLKIQPAELGDSAMYLCASSLGGRQGIYNEQFFGPGTRLTVL.

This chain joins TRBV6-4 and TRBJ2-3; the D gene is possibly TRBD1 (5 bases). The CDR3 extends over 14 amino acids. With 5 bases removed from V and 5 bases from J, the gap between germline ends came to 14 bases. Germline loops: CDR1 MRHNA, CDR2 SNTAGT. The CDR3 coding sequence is TGTGCCAGCAGTCAAAGGGGCCCGCAAGATACGCAGTATTTT. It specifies CASSQRGPQDTQYF.

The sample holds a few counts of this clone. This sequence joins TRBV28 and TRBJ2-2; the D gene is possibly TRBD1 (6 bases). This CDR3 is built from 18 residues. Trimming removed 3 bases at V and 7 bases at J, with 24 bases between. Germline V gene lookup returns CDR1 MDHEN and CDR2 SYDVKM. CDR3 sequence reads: CASSFFLTWGRTSGELFF. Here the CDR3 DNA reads TGTGCCAGCAGTTTTTTTCTTACTTGGGGGCGTACCAGCGGGGAGCTGTTTTTT.

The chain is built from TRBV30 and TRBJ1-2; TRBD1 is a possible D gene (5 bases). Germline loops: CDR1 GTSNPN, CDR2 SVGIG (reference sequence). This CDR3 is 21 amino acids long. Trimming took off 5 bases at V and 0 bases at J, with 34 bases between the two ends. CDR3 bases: TGTGCCTGGTCAACCCCTTATACGTATATGGTTTATCAGGGTACTAACTATGGCTACACCTTC. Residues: CAWSTPYTYMVYQGTNYGYTF.

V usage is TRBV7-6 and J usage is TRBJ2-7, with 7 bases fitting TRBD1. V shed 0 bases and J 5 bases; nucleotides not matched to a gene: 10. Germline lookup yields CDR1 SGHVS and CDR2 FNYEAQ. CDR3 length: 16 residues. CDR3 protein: CASSLAPAQGDHEQYF. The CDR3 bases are TGTGCCAGCAGCTTAGCCCCGGCGCAGGGGGACCACGAGCAGTACTTC.